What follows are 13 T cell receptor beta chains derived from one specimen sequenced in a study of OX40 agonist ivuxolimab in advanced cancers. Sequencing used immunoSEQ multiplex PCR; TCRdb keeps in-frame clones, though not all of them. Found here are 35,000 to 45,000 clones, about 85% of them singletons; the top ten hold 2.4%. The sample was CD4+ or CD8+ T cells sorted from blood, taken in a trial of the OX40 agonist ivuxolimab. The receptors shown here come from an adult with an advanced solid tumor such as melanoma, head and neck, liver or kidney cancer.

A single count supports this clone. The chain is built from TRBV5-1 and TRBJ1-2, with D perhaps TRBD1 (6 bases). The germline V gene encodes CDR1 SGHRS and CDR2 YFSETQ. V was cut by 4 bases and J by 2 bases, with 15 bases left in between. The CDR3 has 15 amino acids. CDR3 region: CASSPGTTKNYGYTF. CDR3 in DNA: TGCGCCAGCAGCCCTGGGACAACAAAGAACTATGGCTACACCTTC. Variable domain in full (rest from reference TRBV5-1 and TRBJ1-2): KAGVTQTPRYLIKTRGQQVTLSCSPISGHRSVSWYQQTPGQGLQFLFEYFSETQRNKGNFPGRFSGRQFSNSRSEMNVSTLELGDSALYLCASSPGTTKNYGYTFGSGTRLTVV.

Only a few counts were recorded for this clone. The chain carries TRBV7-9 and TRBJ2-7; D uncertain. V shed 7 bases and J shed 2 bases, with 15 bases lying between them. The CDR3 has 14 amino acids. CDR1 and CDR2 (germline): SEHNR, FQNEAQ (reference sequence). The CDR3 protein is CASNPPGSAYEQYF. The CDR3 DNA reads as TGTGCCAGCAATCCACCGGGCAGCGCCTACGAGCAGTACTTC.

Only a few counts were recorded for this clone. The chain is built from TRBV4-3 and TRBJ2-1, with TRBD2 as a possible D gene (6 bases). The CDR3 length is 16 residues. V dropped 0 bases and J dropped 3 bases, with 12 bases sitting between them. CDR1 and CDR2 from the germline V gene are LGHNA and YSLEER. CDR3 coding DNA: TGCGCCAGCAGCCAAGATTTCCCGGGGGTCTACAATGAGCAGTTCTTC. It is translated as CASSQDFPGVYNEQFF.

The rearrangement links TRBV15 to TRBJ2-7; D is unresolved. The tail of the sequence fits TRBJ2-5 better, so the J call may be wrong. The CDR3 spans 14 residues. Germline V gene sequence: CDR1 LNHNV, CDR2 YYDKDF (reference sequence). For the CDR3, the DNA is TGTGCCACCAGCAGACCTCTGGCAGGAGAGACCCAGTACTTC. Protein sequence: CATSRPLAGETQYF.

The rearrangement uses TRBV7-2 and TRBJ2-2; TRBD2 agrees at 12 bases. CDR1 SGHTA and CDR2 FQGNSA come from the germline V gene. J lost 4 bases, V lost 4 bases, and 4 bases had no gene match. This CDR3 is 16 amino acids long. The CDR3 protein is CASSSSGGAVTGELFF. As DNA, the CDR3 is TGTGCCAGCAGCTCTAGCGGGGGGGCCGTCACCGGGGAGCTGTTTTTT.

This CDR3 reads CASSLAGTSNEQFF. The CDR3 nucleotides read TGTGCCAGCAGCTTAGCGGGCACCTCCAATGAGCAGTTCTTC. The chain carries TRBV7-8 and TRBJ2-1; D gene ambiguous. The CDR3 runs 14 residues. Trimming took off 0 bases at V and 6 bases at J, with 9 bases between the two ends. CDR1 is SGHVS, CDR2 FQNEAQ, per germline.

The CDR3 DNA reads TGTGCCAGCAGCGGACTAGCGGGGCCCAGGGAGCAGTACTTC. Encoded protein: CASSGLAGPREQYF. The chain couples TRBV2 to TRBJ2-7; 12 bases are shared with TRBD2. Germline V gene sequence: CDR1 SNHLY, CDR2 FYNNEI. The CDR3 totals 14 residues. Germline trimming cut 6 bases from V and 7 bases from J; bases unmatched to any gene: 7.

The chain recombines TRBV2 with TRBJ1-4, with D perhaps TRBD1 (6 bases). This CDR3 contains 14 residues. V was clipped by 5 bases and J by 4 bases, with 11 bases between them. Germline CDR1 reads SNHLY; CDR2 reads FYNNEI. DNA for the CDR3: TGTGCCAGCAGTCGCGGACAGATTAATGAAAAACTGTTTTTT. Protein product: CASSRGQINEKLFF.

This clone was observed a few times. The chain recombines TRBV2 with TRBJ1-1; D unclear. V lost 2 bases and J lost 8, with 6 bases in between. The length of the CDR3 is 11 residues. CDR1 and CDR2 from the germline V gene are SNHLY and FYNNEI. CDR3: CASSERQEAFF. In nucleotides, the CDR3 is TGTGCCAGCAGTGAAAGGCAGGAAGCTTTCTTT.

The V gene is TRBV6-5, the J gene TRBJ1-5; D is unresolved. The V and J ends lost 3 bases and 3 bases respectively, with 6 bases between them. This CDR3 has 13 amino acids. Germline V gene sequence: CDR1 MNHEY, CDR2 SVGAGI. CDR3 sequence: CASSYGTNQPQHF. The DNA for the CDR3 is TGTGCCAGCAGTTATGGCACCAATCAGCCCCAGCATTTT.

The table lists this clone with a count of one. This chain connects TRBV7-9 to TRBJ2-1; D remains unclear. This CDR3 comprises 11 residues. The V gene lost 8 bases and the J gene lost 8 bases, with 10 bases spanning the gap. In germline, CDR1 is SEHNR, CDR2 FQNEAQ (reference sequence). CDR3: CASVRRDEQFF. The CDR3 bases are TGTGCCAGCGTAAGACGGGATGAGCAGTTCTTC.

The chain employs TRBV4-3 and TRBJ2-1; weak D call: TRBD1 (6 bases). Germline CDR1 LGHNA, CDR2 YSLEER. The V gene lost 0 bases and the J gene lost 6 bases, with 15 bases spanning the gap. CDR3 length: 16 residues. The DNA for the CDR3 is TGCGCCAGCAGCCAAGATCTCCGGGGCAGGGGCAATGAGCAGTTCTTC. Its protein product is CASSQDLRGRGNEQFF.

CDR3 protein: CASSQDGVRADTQYF. The CDR3 region has the DNA TGCGCCAGCAGCCAAGACGGGGTTCGGGCAGATACGCAGTATTTT. The V gene is TRBV4-1, the J gene TRBJ2-3, with D tentatively TRBD2 (5 bases). Trimming left V 0 bases short and J 4 bases short, with 11 bases between. Looked up from germline, CDR1 is MGHRA and CDR2 is YSYEKL. This CDR3 has 15 residues.